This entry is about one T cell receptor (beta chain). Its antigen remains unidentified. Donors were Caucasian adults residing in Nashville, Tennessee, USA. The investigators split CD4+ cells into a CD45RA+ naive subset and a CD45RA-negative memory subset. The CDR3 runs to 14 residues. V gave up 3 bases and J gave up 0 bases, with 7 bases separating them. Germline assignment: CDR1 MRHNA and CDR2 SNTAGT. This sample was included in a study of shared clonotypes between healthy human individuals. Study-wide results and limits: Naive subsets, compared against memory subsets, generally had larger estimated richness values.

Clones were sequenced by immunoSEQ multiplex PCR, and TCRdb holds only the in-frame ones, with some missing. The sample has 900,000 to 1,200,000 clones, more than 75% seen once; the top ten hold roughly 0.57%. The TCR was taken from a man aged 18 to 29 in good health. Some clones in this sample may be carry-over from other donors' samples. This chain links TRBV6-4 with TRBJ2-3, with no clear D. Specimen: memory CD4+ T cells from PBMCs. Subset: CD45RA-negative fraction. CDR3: CASSESHSTDTQYF. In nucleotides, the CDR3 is TGTGCCAGCAGTGAGTCGCACAGCACAGATACGCAGTATTTT.